This paragraph reports one T cell receptor (beta chain). The target of this receptor is not known. One base away there is no much larger clone; base qualities are not given. The sample is drawn from a study of cytomegalovirus exposure and HLA in healthy donors (TCRdb year 2017). Background on the whole study: An earlier analysis of under 600 of the donors reported approximately 290 Gb of sequence data and around 110 million unique TCR beta sequences from about 180 million T cells. Roughly 300 gigabases of sequencing data and 70 million to 95 million unique TCR sequences made up an early release that covered some 640 HLA-typed donors. Of the roughly 410 genotyped donors, approximately 80% were placed in the genetic ancestry cluster associated with self-reported Caucasian donors. The study aimed to test whether signatures of past pathogen exposure could be identified by cataloging public T cell receptors. Using immunosequencing, the study profiled T cell repertoires from around 680 subjects and related those repertoires to cytomegalovirus serostatus. A separate validation cohort of roughly 120 different subjects was used in addition to the roughly 670-subject first cohort. To predict cytomegalovirus infection status, the study brought together high-throughput TCR immunosequencing, statistical association of individual TCRs with disease status, and machine learning. In a later analysis, previously published TCR beta repertoires from about 640 donors were re-analyzed and high-resolution HLA genotyping was added so that TCR occurrence patterns could be studied. Rather than using new phenotypic data, the later analysis identified candidate immune exposures from TCR beta sequences and from how often those sequences occurred across donors. In an earlier analysis of a few hundred of the donors, high-throughput TCR beta sequencing was used to judge whether each TCR beta V gene segment behaved as functional or pseudogenic. Donor age, sex, ethnicity and CMV serostatus were compiled together with the repertoire data. In a later genetic analysis, genome-wide SNP genotypes for about 65% of the 666 donors were used, and that subset was treated as a discovery cohort. Every repertoire in the discovery cohort had been generated on one and the same sequencing platform. Both class I and class II loci were covered by HLA typing, at four-digit resolution. Typing coverage differed by locus: A, B, C, DRB1 and DQB1 were typed in roughly 620-630 donors, DQA1 in roughly 510, DPA1 in around 610, and DPB1 in around 440. Four to six DR-DQ haplotypes were handled as single units for association and clustering, since linkage in the cohort was strong. On average, about 240,000 unique TCR beta nucleotide sequences were sequenced per donor among about 400 genotyped donors of the cohort, with roughly 20% of those sequences being non-productive. What the study reported, not specific to this receptor: Most TCR sequences were observed very rarely across donors, whereas some public TCRs were present in many individuals. An earlier analysis of around 540 of the donors showed that most TCR beta V segments appeared in productive rearrangements either about 90% or about 30% of the time, which broadly matched IMGT annotations. Most CMV-associated TCR beta chains appeared to be HLA-restricted in a later analysis, and the HLA associations seemed to be driven largely by CMV exposure. Because some donors lacked HLA typing at each locus, the association tests relied only on the typed subset. When HLA alleles, especially DR and DQ, strongly co-occurred, TCR associations were difficult to assign to individual alleles. A further reported finding was that TCR beta sequences accurately predicted the HLA-A and HLA-B alleles for most subjects in the first cohort. According to the authors, the approach could potentially be generalized to other disease states and immunological phenotypes. In a later analysis, 15,000 to 20,000 TCR beta sequences were associated with specific HLA alleles at a false discovery rate of 0.05. Correlated functional status among segregating V segments might reflect linkage disequilibrium, but an unknown experimental factor could not be ruled out. Some IMGT-functional V segments, including TRBV6-2 and TRBV6-3, could not be distinguished by the 87-base-pair reads and were therefore excluded. A group of highly shared sequence variants was considered likely to be a technical artifact of the sequencing pipeline. Compared with the roughly 720-donor mean, donors in an Asian-associated ancestry cluster had fewer N-insertions in productive TCRs, according to a later genetic analysis. A total of 164 TCR beta chains were listed by the study as associated with cytomegalovirus. In a later analysis, HLA-associated TCR beta chains showed more clonal expansion and lower generation probabilities than non-associated chains that were equally common. In a later analysis, the rate of TCR association differed among HLA loci, with DRB1 alleles having the most associated TCRs and HLA-C alleles having the fewest. The classifier was reported to diagnose cytomegalovirus status with high specificity and sensitivity in both the original and validation cohorts. An association between a missense DCLRE1C variant and V-gene and J-gene trimming of TCR beta chains was found in a later genetic analysis and replicated in an independent cohort. Presence/absence analyses assumed roughly uniform sequencing depth across donors, an assumption that may not hold. Because counts were too low, around 17 rarely observed V segments, including chromosome 9 orphons, were left out of the earlier analysis of approximately 580 of the donors. For the cohort, immune exposure information was limited to CMV serostatus. The cohort was sequenced for TCR beta chains only, and without alpha or paired-chain data the features that could be detected were limited. A later analysis reported that several top co-occurrence clusters appeared linked to parvovirus B19, influenza, CMV and Epstein-Barr virus. In vitro tests confirmed that a few of the cytomegalovirus-associated TCR beta chains recognize cytomegalovirus antigens.

The cohort was made up of approximately 700 healthy bone marrow donors. All cohort members were sampled while nominally healthy, although unrecorded immune exposures were likely present. The donor was CMV seropositive and belonged to the group of 250 to 350 seropositive cohort members. A peripheral blood sample was provided by each donor, and peripheral blood mononuclear cells were used for TCR beta sequencing. The Qiagen DNeasy Blood Extraction Kit was used to extract genomic DNA from the blood cell samples. Receptor libraries were prepared by the immunoSEQ multiplex PCR assay. A mixture of 60 forward primers for TCR Vbeta segments and 13 reverse primers for TCR Jbeta segments was used in the multiplex PCR. The CDR3 region of rearranged TCR beta genes was amplified from genomic DNA with a multiplex PCR assay. The Illumina HiSeq System was used to sequence the amplified TCR beta libraries as 87-base-pair reads. Regarding the original processing steps: In a later analysis, 70 million to 95 million unique TCR beta chains were counted across the roughly 670 repertoires, and roughly 11 million of these chains were shared by at least two donors. To remove PCR and sequencing errors, raw reads were error-corrected and collapsed into unique sequences using a nearest-neighbor algorithm that merged closely related sequences. V, D and J gene segments were assigned by aligning CDR3 sequences to IMGT reference sequences. For a sequence to be retained, at least a six-nucleotide match to both a V gene segment and a J gene segment was required. A rearrangement was called productive if the CDR3 had no stop codons and remained in frame with V and J, and every other rearrangement was called non-productive. CDR3 was defined according to IMGT convention as the region running from the second conserved V-encoded cysteine to the conserved J-encoded phenylalanine. The earlier analysis of about 610 of the donors excluded any sequence lacking an unambiguous match to a single V gene segment. In an earlier analysis of several hundred of the donors, V segments were called functional above 56.7% productive rearrangements and were called segregating when the between-donor standard deviation exceeded 5%. To diagnose cytomegalovirus status from the catalog of TCR beta chain sequences, a statistical classification framework was built. A later analysis assigned V and J genes by comparing TCR nucleotide sequences with IMGT/GENE-DB human TR gene sequences. Using the TCRdist pipeline, a later analysis assigned CDR3 sequences along with most-parsimonious VDJ recombination scenarios. In a later analysis, each TCR beta chain was defined by its CDR3 amino acid sequence together with its V-gene family, and reads without a unique V-gene family were excluded. In a later analysis, some 600 highly shared, low-generation-probability nucleotide sequences were removed to address suspected cross-contamination and a sequencing artifact. A later analysis calculated a clonal expansion index for each public chain from normalized within-repertoire ranks of inferred template counts. A later analysis computed generation probabilities with a VDJ recombination model fitted to out-of-frame rearrangements, and checked the results against IGoR. Hypergeometric tests were used in a later analysis to score TCR-TCR, TCR-HLA and TCR-CMV co-occurrence, with a repertoire-size bias correction applied to the TCR pairs. To estimate false discovery rates, a later analysis permuted the HLA or CMV assignments 20 times. In a later analysis, co-occurring TCRs were grouped using DBSCAN, with TCRdist sequence similarity added in when clustering inside HLA-allele-positive subsets. Repertoires with fewer than 30,000 or more than 120,000 public chains, plus five repertoires with anomalous nucleotide sharing, were excluded from co-occurrence clustering. The table was pulled from immuneACCESS by TCRdb, which kept in-frame rearrangements only. Such tables lose some clones; where checked, under half of the loss comes from unresolved V genes, and the rest has no known cause. V and J calls and clone size come straight from that table; D and trimming were deduced from the DNA. The sample table shows 100,000 to 150,000 clones, and 80% are seen once. Together, the top ten hold approximately 9% of the sample.

V is reduced by 4 bases and J by 10 bases, leaving a spacing of 14 bases between them. Via the germline V gene, CDR1 is SGHDT and CDR2 YYEEEE. From cysteine to phenylalanine, the CDR3 is 13 amino acids long. Only CDR3 DNA is held: 39 bases, read in frame from base 1. Sequencing was carried out using PBMCs. The sequence derives from a man aged 25-45 years in good health and CMV-seropositive. The rearranged segments are TRBV5-6 and TRBJ1-4, with the D gene not clear enough to name. The bases are TGTGCCAGCAGCGGTTTGGCTGGTGGAAAACTGTTTTTT. This codes for CASSGLAGGKLFF.